Listed below are T cell receptor beta chains from one sample, sequenced in a study of blood T cell repertoires in COVID-19. The data were produced by immunoSEQ multiplex PCR, yet TCRdb's version contains in-frame clones alone and is incomplete. The sample has tens of thousands of clones, over 65% seen once. Sequencing was performed on peripheral blood. The origin of the receptors is a human donor in a cohort sampled during active COVID-19. Both conserved end residues are part of each CDR3. Fields, in order: V gene, CDR3 length, J gene, clone size, D gene, CDR3 DNA, CDR3 protein. D genes are given only for firm matches. Some rows mark clone size as missing; the rest say once, few, many or name a class of expanded clone.

TRBV6-2/TRBV6-3,20,TRBJ2-4,NA,NA,TGTGCCAGCAGTTACCTCCCAGGGGACCTTAACCTCTTAGCCAAAAACATTCAGTACTTC,CASSYLPGDLNLLAKNIQYF
TRBV6-6,16,TRBJ2-1,NA,TRBD2,TGTGCCAGCAGTTACTCCGCCGTCGGCGGGAGTAATGAGCAGTTCTTC,CASSYSAVGGSNEQFF
TRBV30,12,TRBJ2-7,NA,NA,TGTGCCTGCAACTGGGAGGACTACGAGCAGTACTTC,CACNWEDYEQYF
TRBV2,13,TRBJ2-7,NA,NA,TGTGCCAGCACCGACCCCACTAGCTACGAGCAGTACTTC,CASTDPTSYEQYF
TRBV28,13,TRBJ1-2,NA,TRBD1,TGTGCCAGCAGTTTATCGCAGGGGGGCGGCTACACCTTC,CASSLSQGGGYTF
TRBV30,16,TRBJ2-1,few,TRBD2,TGTGCCTGCCTCACTACCGGGAGGCCACTGCCCAATGAGCAGTTCTTC,CACLTTGRPLPNEQFF
TRBV24-1,13,TRBJ1-5,few,NA,TGTGCCACCGGGACACATAGCAATCAGCCCCAGCATTTT,CATGTHSNQPQHF
TRBV6-1,15,TRBJ1-2,once,NA,TGTGCCAGCAGTGAAACACCCGGGTTTTCCTATGGCTACACCTTC,CASSETPGFSYGYTF
TRBV6-2/TRBV6-3,16,TRBJ1-3,few,TRBD1,TGTGCCAGCAGTTCCGACAGGGCTTTAGGTGGAAACACCATATATTTT,CASSSDRALGGNTIYF
TRBV6-5,14,TRBJ2-5,NA,NA,TGTGCCAGCAGTTACTCGCGGCTAGTGGAGACCCAGTACTTC,CASSYSRLVETQYF
TRBV9,17,TRBJ2-3,NA,TRBD1,TGTGCCAGCAGCGTAAAGTCGGGACAGGGCAGCACAGATACGCAGTATTTT,CASSVKSGQGSTDTQYF
TRBV11-2,17,TRBJ1-3,NA,NA,TGTGCCAGCAGCTTGACCTTTTCACAGTTGACAGGAAACACCATATATTTT,CASSLTFSQLTGNTIYF
TRBV4-3,16,TRBJ1-5,NA,NA,TGCGCCAGCAGCCAAGAAGTGACAGTACCCTATCAGCCCCAGCATTTT,CASSQEVTVPYQPQHF
TRBV3-1/TRBV3-2,14,TRBJ2-7,NA,NA,TGTGCCAGCAGCCAAGATCTGGTCAGCTACGAGCAGTACTTC,CASSQDLVSYEQYF